These 30 T cell receptor beta chains share one sample of origin, sequenced in a study of OX40 agonist ivuxolimab in advanced cancers. Using immunoSEQ multiplex PCR, the repertoire was profiled, and TCRdb retains in-frame clones only, with some absent. The top ten clones hold roughly 1.6% of a sample with approximately 72,000 clones, around 80% of them seen once. Specimen: CD4+ or CD8+ T cells sorted from blood, collected in a trial of the OX40 agonist ivuxolimab. These receptors came from an adult with an advanced solid tumor such as melanoma, head and neck, liver or kidney cancer.

V is TRBV19 and J is TRBJ2-2; D unresolved. Germline CDR1 reads LNHDA; CDR2 reads SQIVND (reference sequence). Deletions cut 5 bases from V and 1 base from J, with 5 bases between. CDR3 length: 13 amino acids. The CDR3 is CASSLRNTGELFF. CDR3 nucleotide sequence: TGTGCCAGTAGTCTCAGGAACACCGGGGAGCTGTTTTTT.

The rearrangement joins TRBV6-1 to TRBJ2-3; D is undetermined. The CDR3 is made up of 13 amino acids. Trimming took 7 bases from V and 5 from J, leaving 13 bases between them. CDR1 is MNHNS, CDR2 SASEGT, per germline. The CDR3 DNA sequence: TGTGCCAGCACGGCACGAGAAGGAGATACGCAGTATTTT. Its protein product is CASTAREGDTQYF.

This chain connects TRBV9 to TRBJ2-3; D gene ambiguous. V gave up 0 bases and J gave up 2 bases, with 10 bases separating them. Germline loops: CDR1 SGDLS, CDR2 YYNGEE. The CDR3 totals 15 residues. CDR3 sequence: CASSVGGSATDTQYF. CDR3 DNA: TGTGCCAGCAGCGTAGGAGGCTCGGCCACAGATACGCAGTATTTT. The complete variable domain, with remaining parts taken from reference TRBV9 and TRBJ2-3, reads DSGVTQTPKHLITATGQRVTLRCSPRSGDLSVYWYQQSLDQGLQFLIQYYNGEERAKGNILERFSAQQFPDLHSELNLSSLELGDSALYFCASSVGGSATDTQYFGPGTRLTVL.

The CDR3, as DNA: TGTGCCAGCAGTTTGATCGGACTAGCGGGAGGCTACTACGAGCAGTACTTC. This gives the protein CASSLIGLAGGYYEQYF. The rearrangement uses TRBV28 and TRBJ2-7; the match to TRBD2 covers 14 bases. Germline CDR1 reads MDHEN; CDR2 reads SYDVKM. Trimming took 3 bases from V and 3 from J; bases not matched to a gene: 7. The CDR3 is 17 residues long.

The chain joins TRBV5-4 to TRBJ1-2, with D hard to call. The ends were cut back, 3 bases at V and 2 bases at J, with 14 bases in the middle. CDR3 size: 15 residues. Germline values: CDR1 SGHNT, CDR2 YYREEE (reference sequence). The CDR3 DNA follows: TGTGCCAGCAGCTACCACGGAGCCGCAAACTATGGCTACACCTTC. Translation gives CASSYHGAANYGYTF.

This clone was seen once. The rearrangement joins TRBV6-1 to TRBJ2-2; unclear D gene. Germline V gives CDR1 MNHNS, CDR2 SASEGT. Trimming pared 7 bases from V and 5 bases from J, leaving 8 bases between. The CDR3 contains 12 residues. This chain's CDR3 is CASKKETGELFF. Here the CDR3 DNA reads TGTGCCAGCAAAAAGGAGACCGGGGAGCTGTTTTTT.

This clone was recorded only once. This sequence joins TRBV7-9 and TRBJ2-7; perhaps TRBD2 as D (6 bases). The germline CDR1 and CDR2 sequences are SEHNR and FQNEAQ (reference sequence). V lost 9 bases to trimming and J lost 1 base, with 13 bases between them. There are 13 residues in the CDR3. The CDR3 protein is CASHGLFSYEQYF. CDR3 DNA sequence: TGTGCCAGTCATGGACTATTTTCCTACGAGCAGTACTTC.

The chain links TRBV6-6 to TRBJ2-5; no firm D call. This CDR3 spans 12 amino acids. The germline CDR1 and CDR2 sequences are MNHNY and SVGAGI (reference sequence). Trimming stripped 2 bases from V and 5 bases from J, with 6 bases between. The CDR3 spells CASSYARETQYF. CDR3 nucleotides: TGTGCCAGCAGTTACGCCCGGGAGACCCAGTACTTC.

This chain connects TRBV7-2 to TRBJ2-3; TRBD1 might be the D (5 bases). This CDR3 comprises 18 residues. The V gene lost 2 bases and the J gene lost 6 bases, with 24 bases spanning the gap. Germline V CDR1 and CDR2: SGHTA, FQGNSA. The chain's CDR3 is CASSLRVGSEGVLDTQYF. In nucleotides, the CDR3 is TGTGCCAGCAGCTTAAGGGTTGGGTCGGAAGGGGTTTTGGATACGCAGTATTTT.

The genes are TRBV2 and TRBJ2-1; D perhaps matches TRBD2 (6 bases). Deletions cut 0 bases from V and 9 bases from J, with 6 bases between. The CDR3 sequence is 12 residues long. CDR1 is SNHLY, CDR2 FYNNEI, per germline. DNA of the CDR3: TGTGCCAGCAGTGAAGCGGGGGGTGAGCAGTTCTTC. Its translation is CASSEAGGEQFF.

This chain links TRBV27 with TRBJ2-6, with 9 bases identical to TRBD2. This CDR3 contains 19 residues. Germline CDR1 is MNHEY and CDR2 is SMNVEV (reference sequence). With V trimmed by 5 bases and J by 2 bases, 13 bases remained unmatched. The CDR3 DNA is TGTGCCAGCAGTCCCTCTGTCGGCGGGAGGGGACCTGGGGCCAACGTCCTGACTTTC. Its protein is CASSPSVGGRGPGANVLTF.

The V and J genes are TRBV6-1 and TRBJ1-2, with D uncertain. The CDR3 totals 15 residues. The germline gives CDR1 MNHNS, CDR2 SASEGT. Trimming removed 3 bases from V and 0 bases from J, with 11 bases in between. Written as DNA, the CDR3 is TGTGCCAGCAGTGATCGGGGAGCCGCTAACTATGGCTACACCTTC. It yields the protein CASSDRGAANYGYTF.

The chain recombines TRBV7-9 with TRBJ1-5, with D perhaps matching TRBD1 (5 bases). The length of the CDR3 is 13 residues. CDR1 and CDR2 (germline): SEHNR, FQNEAQ (reference sequence). Trimming stripped 5 bases from V and 3 bases from J, with 8 bases between. CDR3 bases: TGTGCCAGCAGCCGGGGGAACAATCAGCCCCAGCATTTT. Translated, it gives CASSRGNNQPQHF.

The rearrangement joins TRBV19 to TRBJ1-2; D is possibly TRBD1 (6 bases). CDR3 length: 15 residues. Looked up from germline, CDR1 is LNHDA and CDR2 is SQIVND (reference sequence). Trimming removed 4 bases from V and 2 bases from J, with 14 bases in between. CDR3 sequence: CASSKVTGTNYGYTF. Here the CDR3 DNA reads TGTGCCAGTAGTAAGGTAACAGGGACCAACTATGGCTACACCTTC.

This clone showed up just once. The V call is TRBV27, the J call TRBJ2-7, with D perhaps TRBD1 (6 bases). Germline lookup yields CDR1 MNHEY and CDR2 SMNVEV (reference sequence). Trimming left V 5 bases short and J 5 bases short, with 19 bases between. The CDR3 runs to 15 residues. The CDR3 loop reads CASSPGTRSWDEQYF. The CDR3 DNA reads as TGTGCCAGCAGTCCGGGGACAAGGTCGTGGGACGAGCAGTACTTC.

This chain connects TRBV7-8 to TRBJ2-3; D is undetermined. Trimming shortened V by 2 bases and J by 4 bases, and 10 bases separated the two germline ends. The CDR3 length is 14 residues. CDR1 is SGHVS, CDR2 FQNEAQ, per germline. In DNA form, the CDR3 reads TGTGCCAGCAGCTTAAGTCTAGTTTCAGATACGCAGTATTTT. This translates into CASSLSLVSDTQYF. The complete variable domain, with remaining parts taken from reference TRBV7-8 and TRBJ2-3, reads GAGVSQSPRYKVAKRGQDVALRCDPISGHVSLFWYQQALGQGPEFLTYFQNEAQLDKSGLPSDRFFAERPEGSVSTLKIQRTQQEDSAVYLCASSLSLVSDTQYFGPGTRLTVL.

The chain joins TRBV28 to TRBJ1-4; D remains unclear. Germline CDR1 MDHEN, CDR2 SYDVKM. Trimming stripped 4 bases from V and 4 bases from J, with 16 bases between. CDR3 length: 16 amino acids. CDR3 in amino acids: CASSSPPGRNNEKLFF. The CDR3 nucleotides read TGTGCCAGCAGTTCCCCCCCCGGGAGAAATAATGAAAAACTGTTTTTT.

The chain is built from TRBV19 and TRBJ1-5, with D possibly being TRBD1 (5 bases). Trimming cost V 4 bases and J 0 bases, with 19 bases left between them. This CDR3 is 18 amino acids long. Germline assignment: CDR1 LNHDA and CDR2 SQIVND (reference sequence). The DNA for the CDR3 is TGTGCCAGTAGTACCGGGGGAGCCCGGAAGAATAGCAATCAGCCCCAGCATTTT. Encoded protein: CASSTGGARKNSNQPQHF.

The J gene is TRBJ2-2, the V gene TRBV9; D uncertain. The CDR3 length is 12 residues. Trimming pared 4 bases from V and 2 bases from J, leaving 3 bases between. Per the germline V gene, CDR1 is SGDLS and CDR2 is YYNGEE. CDR3 nucleotide sequence: TGTGCCAGCAGCTCTAACACCGGGGAGCTGTTTTTT. The encoded protein is CASSSNTGELFF.

This chain joins TRBV7-9 and TRBJ1-2; perhaps TRBD1 as D (5 bases). This CDR3 is built from 13 residues. The V gene lost 5 bases and the J gene lost 2 bases, with 9 bases spanning the gap. Germline lookup yields CDR1 SEHNR and CDR2 FQNEAQ (reference sequence). CDR3 sequence reads: CASSQGVNYGYTF. The CDR3 DNA sequence: TGTGCCAGCAGCCAAGGGGTAAACTATGGCTACACCTTC.

CDR3 sequence reads: CASSLAIRGRALSYEQYF. In nucleotides, the CDR3 is TGTGCCAGCAGCTTAGCGATTCGGGGGAGGGCCTTATCGTACGAGCAGTACTTC. V and J are TRBV7-6 and TRBJ2-7; 7 bases are shared with TRBD2. Germline CDR1 is SGHVS and CDR2 is FNYEAQ. Trimming at V came to 0 bases and at J to 4 bases, leaving 15 bases not matched to a gene. The CDR3 contains 18 residues.

The rearrangement uses TRBV19 and TRBJ2-6; perhaps D is TRBD1 or TRBD2 (5 bases each). This CDR3 has 15 amino acids. In germline, CDR1 is LNHDA, CDR2 SQIVND (reference sequence). Between the trimmed V and J ends, which lost 9 bases and 0 bases, there was a span of 12 bases. CDR3 nucleotide sequence: TGTGCCAGCCGACGTGGGGGCTCTGGGGCCAACGTCCTGACTTTC. Its translation is CASRRGGSGANVLTF.

The rearrangement links TRBV7-8 to TRBJ2-3, with D maybe TRBD2 (5 bases). CDR3 length: 17 residues. Germline assignment: CDR1 SGHVS and CDR2 FQNEAQ. The ends were cut back, 2 bases at V and 3 bases at J, with 18 bases in the middle. CDR3: CASSLRWDGLHTDTQYF. CDR3 nucleotides: TGTGCCAGCAGCTTAAGATGGGATGGACTCCATACAGATACGCAGTATTTT.

The chain recombines TRBV7-8 with TRBJ2-7; the D gene is possibly TRBD2 (6 bases). CDR1 is SGHVS, CDR2 FQNEAQ, per germline. Trimming removed 3 bases from V and 4 bases from J, with 13 bases in between. The CDR3 sequence is 14 residues long. CDR3 DNA sequence: TGTGCCAGCAGCTTGAGGGCGGGGCAATACGAGCAGTACTTC. Protein: CASSLRAGQYEQYF.

A word on this clone: At the DNA level, this CDR3 is encoded by other sequences in the same sample as well. The chain recombines TRBV28 with TRBJ2-3; 7 nucleotides align to TRBD2. V gave up 5 bases and J gave up 2 bases; unmatched junction bases: 7. This CDR3 region has 15 residues. Germline values: CDR1 MDHEN, CDR2 SYDVKM. The CDR3 nucleotides read TGTGCCAGCAGTCCTCCCAGCGGGATCACAGATACGCAGTATTTT. Translated, it gives CASSPPSGITDTQYF.

CDR3 sequence (DNA): TGTGCCAGCAGTTACTCGATGGGACAGGGATCCGAGCAGTACTTC. Its translation: CASSYSMGQGSEQYF. V gene TRBV6-6 combines with J gene TRBJ2-7; TRBD1 matches 9 bases. Trimming took 0 bases from V and 6 from J; bases not matched to a gene: 6. The CDR3 sequence is 15 residues long. The germline V gene has CDR1 MNHNY and CDR2 SVGAGI (reference sequence).

V usage is TRBV7-2 and J usage is TRBJ1-1, with 7 bases fitting TRBD1. The junction had 10 bases not matched to a gene; V was cut back by 4 bases and J by 11 bases. The CDR3 spans 13 residues. The germline CDR1 and CDR2 sequences are SGHTA and FQGNSA. The CDR3 reads CASSSGQSKGAFF. The CDR3 nucleotides are TGTGCCAGCAGCTCGGGACAGTCCAAGGGGGCTTTCTTT.

The rearrangement links TRBV6-1 to TRBJ2-5; TRBD2 aligns across 7 bases. Germline assignment: CDR1 MNHNS and CDR2 SASEGT. This CDR3 has 15 amino acids. The V gene end was trimmed by 6 bases and the J gene end by 4 bases; junction bases not matched to a gene: 11. The CDR3 reads CASRLAPGGPETQYF. DNA of the CDR3: TGTGCCAGCAGACTAGCGCCCGGAGGTCCAGAGACCCAGTACTTC.

The rearrangement uses TRBV29-1 and TRBJ2-4; D not certain. The CDR3 runs 12 residues. Trimming took 1 base from V and 7 from J, leaving 8 bases between them. Per the germline V gene, CDR1 is SQVTM and CDR2 is ANQGSEA. The CDR3 spells CSVEGSANIQYF. As DNA, the CDR3 is TGCAGCGTTGAAGGAAGTGCGAACATTCAGTACTTC.

The chain is built from TRBV6-5 and TRBJ2-5; TRBD2 aligns across 7 bases. V gave up 6 bases and J gave up 4 bases; unmatched junction bases: 11. CDR1 and CDR2 from the germline V gene are MNHEY and SVGAGI. The CDR3 is made up of 15 amino acids. CDR3 nucleotide sequence: TGTGCCAGCAGGGACCTCTTAGCGGGCGGAGAGACCCAGTACTTC. Its translation is CASRDLLAGGETQYF.